This T cell receptor (beta chain) was obtained from a study of response to subunit inactivated influenza vaccine. TCRdb passed the RT-PCR reads through MiXCR, listing each CDR3 protein once. This table has 500,000 to 550,000 distinct CDR3 sequences, less than 25% appearing once. The length of the CDR3 is 17 residues. V was shortened by 2 bases and J by 5 bases, with 19 bases between the two germline ends. CDR1 and CDR2 (germline): MNHEY, SVGAGI. These same records also appear under a second study, on T cells expressing NK-cell markers. That paper states: Researchers built TCR beta cDNA using 5'RACE template switching with UMIs. Cells sorted as CD3+CD56+NKG2C+, CD3+CD56+NKG2C- and CD3+CD56-NKG2C+ T cells supplied the TCR beta repertoires. Seropositivity for HCMV was found in seven of the eight sequenced donors, with one seronegative. Within several experiments, an anti-gamma-delta TCR antibody kept the sorting limited to alpha-beta TCR T cells. A few donors likewise had their CD3+CD56-NKG2C+ fraction led by these clonotypes.

The chain couples TRBV6-5 to TRBJ2-1; D gene ambiguous. The clonotype comes from a man aged 45-60 years who received an inactivated influenza vaccine. The material was CD4+ T cells sorted from PBMCs, obtained 11 to 12 days after vaccination. CDR3 protein: CASSYTRPVLLNNEQFF. The CDR3 region has the DNA TGTGCCAGCAGTTACACCCGACCCGTCCTCCTCAACAATGAGCAGTTCTTC.